This T cell receptor (beta chain) originates from a study of T cell repertoires in cytomegalovirus infection. Germline loops: CDR1 SGHAT, CDR2 FQNNGV. The V end lost 3 bases, the J end lost 6 bases, and 6 bases lay between the germline ends. This CDR3 region has 12 residues. TCRdb reprocessed the reads via MiXCR and lists one record per CDR3 protein. Altogether roughly 310,000 distinct CDR3 sequences are present, roughly 29% being singletons, with the ten largest covering around 19%. A few counts support this clonotype. What it recognizes is unknown. This TCR came from a human donor in good health (CMV status not recorded). Some clones in this sample may be carry-over from other donors' samples. Source: cultured PBMCs, taken from culture after CMV antigen stimulation. The chain combines TRBV11-2 with TRBJ2-1; no reliable D call. CDR3 sequence: CASSLRSNEQFF. Here the CDR3 DNA reads TGTGCCAGCAGCTTGAGGAGCAATGAGCAGTTCTTC.